The entry below describes one T cell receptor (beta chain). This sample is drawn from a study of blood T cell repertoires in COVID-19. Whole-study context: COVID-19 samples collected from the United States, Italy and Spain covered acute and convalescent phases. PBMCs, B-cell-depleted T cells, or T cells were the source of the cDNA or gDNA that made up the material.

Germline V gene sequence: CDR1 SNHLY, CDR2 FYNNEI. The CDR3 has 15 residues. Trimming pared 4 bases from V and 0 bases from J, leaving 13 bases between. As processed by the authors: Nucleated cell number was recorded as an estimate derived from reference gene primer amplification. The protocol was immunoSEQ multiplex PCR, while the TCRdb copy is restricted to in-frame clones and leaves out a portion. V and J calls and clone size follow that table, whereas D and trimming were derived from the DNA. The table lists about 150,000 clones, 65% to 90% of them singletons. Sequencing was performed on peripheral blood. The TCR comes from a woman between 55 and 75 years old with active or convalescent COVID-19. The genes are TRBV2 and TRBJ2-7, with TRBD2 as a possible D gene (6 bases). The CDR3 sequence: CASSVSAGFSYEQYF. The CDR3 region has the DNA TGTGCCAGCAGTGTATCGGCGGGATTCTCCTACGAGCAGTACTTC.